These T cell receptor beta chains were read from a single sample in a study of T-cell memory formation after mild COVID-19. TCRdb redid the calling of the 5' RACE reads with MiXCR, one entry per CDR3 protein. This table holds nearly 350,000 distinct CDR3 sequences, 10% to 15% found once. Sequencing used PBMCs or a T cell subset sorted from them (not recorded which). Receptors originate from a man between 18 and 29 years old who had mild COVID-19 (a few samples of this study predate the infection). Cell type and time point are not known. The CDR3 runs from the conserved cysteine through the conserved F or W. A D gene is named only where the DNA matches it firmly. Clone size is given for some rows only: seen once, a few or many times, or a class if the clone is expanded.

V gene	clone size	J gene	D gene	CDR3 DNA	CDR3 protein
TRBV5-1	NA	TRBJ2-7	TRBD1	TGCGCCAGCAGCTTGAGGGGGACAGGGATCTACGAGCAGTACTTC	CASSLRGTGIYEQYF
TRBV20-1	NA	TRBJ2-1	NA	TGCAGTGCTAGAGGCTCCCTCGCGGGCAATGAGCAGTTCTTC	CSARGSLAGNEQFF
TRBV7-2	NA	TRBJ1-6	NA	TGTGCCAGCAGCTTAGCTCGGGATTCACCCCTCCACTTT	CASSLARDSPLHF
TRBV12-3/TRBV12-4	NA	TRBJ1-6	NA	TGTGCCAGCAGAAATTGGAGGGATCGGTCACCCCTCCACTTT	CASRNWRDRSPLHF
TRBV28	many	TRBJ1-1	NA	TGTGCCAGCACCCCGATGGGCTGGAACACTGAAGCTTTCTTT	CASTPMGWNTEAFF
TRBV18	many	TRBJ2-1	TRBD1	TGTGCCAGCTCAGGGGACAGACAGGCCAATGAGCAGTTCTTC	CASSGDRQANEQFF
TRBV7-2	NA	TRBJ2-1	NA	TGTGCCAGCACTACCCATGGGGGCGCCGAGCAGTTCTTC	CASTTHGGAEQFF
TRBV20-1	few	TRBJ1-1	TRBD1	TGCAGTGCTAGAGCAGGGGACAGGGGGAGTACTGAAGCTTTCTTT	CSARAGDRGSTEAFF
TRBV5-1	few	TRBJ2-2	NA	TGCGCCAGCGGGGGAGATAACACCGGGGAGCTGTTTTTT	CASGGDNTGELFF
TRBV20-1	NA	TRBJ2-1	NA	TGCAGTGCTAGGCCCCTCGGCACTAACCAGGATGAGCAGTTCTTC	CSARPLGTNQDEQFF
TRBV7-2	NA	TRBJ2-3	TRBD2	TGTGCCAGATCGGAGGGCGGGGGGGCCATAGATACGCAGTATTTT	CARSEGGGAIDTQYF
TRBV6-5	NA	TRBJ1-1	TRBD1	TGTGCCAGCAGTTACAACAGGGGAAACACTGAAGCTTTCTTT	CASSYNRGNTEAFF
TRBV3-1	many	TRBJ2-1	TRBD2	TGTGCCAGCAGCCAAGGCGGGGGGGTCTATGAGCAGTTCTTC	CASSQGGGVYEQFF
TRBV29-1	few	TRBJ2-1	TRBD2	TGCAGCGTTGAAGACCCCCGGACTAGCGGCGAGTACAATGAGCAGTTCTTC	CSVEDPRTSGEYNEQFF
TRBV4-1	NA	TRBJ1-4	NA	TGCGCCAGCAGCCAAGGATTCGGACCTAATGAAAAACTGTTTTTT	CASSQGFGPNEKLFF
TRBV27	few	TRBJ2-7	NA	TGTGCCAGCAGTTTTTATGCTCTGACAGCTTACGAGCAGTACTTC	CASSFYALTAYEQYF
TRBV20-1	few	TRBJ1-6	TRBD1	TGCAGTGCCCGGGAGAACAGGGGAAATTCACCCCTCCACTTT	CSARENRGNSPLHF
TRBV5-1	few	TRBJ1-2	NA	TGCGCCAGCAGCTTGGAATTGACAGAGAACTATGGCTACACCTTC	CASSLELTENYGYTF
TRBV5-1	NA	TRBJ2-1	NA	TGCGCCAGCAGCTTCGACACCGCCTACAATGAGCAGTTCTTC	CASSFDTAYNEQFF
TRBV6-2/TRBV6-3	NA	TRBJ2-7	TRBD1	TGTGCCAGCAGTATAGAACCGGGACAGGCCTCCTACGAGCAGTACTTC	CASSIEPGQASYEQYF
TRBV4-1	few	TRBJ1-4	NA	TGCGCCAGCAGCCAAGCCCGTATGATCCTGGGTGGTGAAAAACTGTTTTTT	CASSQARMILGGEKLFF
TRBV15	NA	TRBJ1-3	NA	TGTGCCACCAGCAGAGATGCATACCCTGGAAACACCATATATTTT	CATSRDAYPGNTIYF
TRBV2	NA	TRBJ1-5	NA	TGTGCCAGCAAGGTAGGACTAGATAATCAGCCCCAGCATTTT	CASKVGLDNQPQHF
TRBV29-1	NA	TRBJ2-1	NA	TGCAGCGCCACAGGTCCCGGTTACAATGAGCAGTTCTTC	CSATGPGYNEQFF
TRBV4-3	many	TRBJ1-2	NA	TGCGCCAGCAGCCAAGATGGAAGAGCCAGCTATGGCTACACCTTC	CASSQDGRASYGYTF
TRBV20-1	NA	TRBJ1-5	TRBD1	TGCAGTGCTAGAGCCCCGACAGGGGAAGTAGTGCCCCAGCATTTT	CSARAPTGEVVPQHF
TRBV7-3	few	TRBJ2-2	TRBD1	TGTGCCAGCAGCTTAGTGTCACAGGGGACAAACACCGGGGAGCTGTTTTTT	CASSLVSQGTNTGELFF
TRBV7-9	NA	TRBJ2-3	TRBD2	TGTGCCAGCAGCCGACCACTAGCGGCCCCCACAGATACGCAGTATTTT	CASSRPLAAPTDTQYF
TRBV5-1	once	TRBJ1-3	NA	TGCGCCAGCAGCTTGTGGGGTGGTGACGTCTCTGGAAACACCATATATTTT	CASSLWGGDVSGNTIYF
TRBV4-2	many	TRBJ2-4	NA	TGTGCCAGCGGGACTGGGGGTGGAAACATTCAGTACTTC	CASGTGGGNIQYF
TRBV19	few	TRBJ2-2	TRBD2	TGTGCCAGTCGGGGCGGGGGAGCCAACCCCGGGGAGCTGTTTTTT	CASRGGGANPGELFF
TRBV5-1	NA	TRBJ2-5	TRBD2	TGCGCCAGCAGCTTAGGTAGCGGGGTCGGGAGAGAGACCCAGTACTTC	CASSLGSGVGRETQYF